In its sample, the clone carrying this TCR beta chain was seen once. The length of the CDR3 is 12 residues. The J segment lost 8 bases and the V segment lost 2 bases, leaving 2 bases of the junction unmatched. Germline loops: CDR1 MNHNY, CDR2 SVGAGI (reference sequence). The data were taken from a study of blood T cell repertoires in COVID-19. Assay used: immunoSEQ multiplex PCR; TCRdb lists only in-frame clones, some missing. The table records approximately 280,000 clones, around 92% of them present only once. What was sequenced was PBMCs or T cells enriched from blood (not recorded which). This rearrangement joins TRBV6-6 to TRBJ1-1, with 7 bases that match TRBD1. The sequence came from a woman aged 55-70 years who had recovered from COVID-19. In DNA form, the CDR3 reads TGTGCCAGCAGTTACCGGGACAGCGAAGCTTTCTTT. It yields the protein CASSYRDSEAFF.